These 30 T cell receptor beta chains came from one sample sequenced in a study of regulatory T cells in long-lasting Graves disease. Time point reported: persistent/refractory GD, antithyroid drugs over 5 years with positive TRAb. Making the TCR library involved RNA that had been extracted from PBMCs. Sequencing libraries for TCR beta were prepared with iRepertoire HTBI primers and Arm-PCR of CDR3 regions. TCRdb independently ran MiXCR on the multiplex PCR reads; one entry per CDR3 protein. Of hundreds of thousands of distinct CDR3 sequences in the sample, over 20% are singletons; the top ten hold roughly an eighth. The sequencing used peripheral blood mononuclear cells (PBMCs), collected when the disease was refractory, from a patient treated with antithyroid drugs. The receptors were sampled from a female donor with Graves disease.

This clonotype was seen ten or more times. This chain links TRBV28 with TRBJ1-5; 7 bases line up with TRBD1. The CDR3 covers 16 residues. Per the germline V gene, CDR1 is MDHEN and CDR2 is SYDVKM. With V trimmed by 5 bases and J by 3 bases, 10 bases remained unmatched. CDR3 sequence: CASSSSGTAHNQPQHF. The CDR3 DNA reads as TGTGCCAGCAGTAGCTCCGGGACAGCCCACAATCAGCCCCAGCATTTT.

This clonotype occurred a few times. The CDR3, as DNA: TGTGCCAGCAGACCAGACAGTTCTGGAAACACCATATATTTT. It codes for CASRPDSSGNTIYF. The V call is TRBV11-2, the J call TRBJ1-3; D is possibly TRBD1 (5 bases). The germline V and J ends were trimmed by 6 bases and 1 base, with 10 bases remaining between them. CDR3 length: 14 residues. The germline gives CDR1 SGHAT, CDR2 FQNNGV.

This clonotype was seen a few times. The chain employs TRBV7-2 and TRBJ1-5; D is unresolved. Trimming removed 5 bases from V and 3 bases from J, with 5 bases in between. This CDR3 has 12 amino acids. CDR1 and CDR2 from the germline V gene are SGHTA and FQGNSA. The CDR3 nucleotides read TGTGCCAGCAGCCCGTACAATCAGCCCCAGCATTTT. Its translation: CASSPYNQPQHF. Together with reference TRBV7-2 and TRBJ1-5, the CDR3 gives the full variable domain: GAGVSQSPSNKVTEKGKDVELRCDPISGHTALYWYRQSLGQGLEFLIYFQGNSAPDKSGLPSDRFSAERTGGSVSTLTIQRTQQEDSAVYLCASSPYNQPQHFGDGTRLSIL.

A remark on this clonotype: A much larger clone lies one base from this, so it may be a read error. The chain couples TRBV12-3 or TRBV12-4 to TRBJ1-5; D unclear. The CDR3 has 14 amino acids. The V and J ends lost 1 base and 2 bases respectively, with 6 bases between them. The CDR3 spells CASSLEMGNQPQHF. The CDR3 DNA sequence: TGTGCCAGCAGTTTAGAAATGGGCAATCAGCCCCAGCATTTT.

This clonotype was counted ten times or more. The J gene is TRBJ2-7, the V gene TRBV7-8; 13 bases agree with TRBD2. V was clipped by 1 base and J by 3 bases; unmatched bases: 3. CDR1 is SGHVS and CDR2 is FQNEAQ in the germline V gene. This CDR3 comprises 16 residues. The CDR3 DNA reads TGTGCCAGCAGCTTAGGGACTAGCGGGGGCGGCTACGAGCAGTACTTC. Encoded protein: CASSLGTSGGGYEQYF.

This clonotype was found many times. A clone one base away is much larger, so this may be a read error. The chain employs TRBV27 and TRBJ2-7, with 8 bases aligning to TRBD2. The CDR3 is 14 residues long. Germline lookup yields CDR1 MNHEY and CDR2 SMNVEV (reference sequence). The V gene end was trimmed by 3 bases and the J gene end by 3 bases; junction bases not matched to a gene: 4. The CDR3 spells CASSFIGRDYEQYF. In DNA, the CDR3 is TGTGCCAGCAGTTTTATCGGGAGGGACTACGAGCAGTACTTC.

In its sample, this clonotype was seen a few times. The chain is built from TRBV19 and TRBJ1-5; D unclear. V was clipped by 7 bases and J by 7 bases, with 17 bases between them. This CDR3 contains 14 residues. Germline V gene data show CDR1 as LNHDA and CDR2 as SQIVND (reference sequence). As DNA, the CDR3 is TGTGCCAGTACCCGCAGCAGAAGCTGGCAGCCCCAGCATTTT. Translating it yields CASTRSRSWQPQHF.

A remark on this clonotype: A junction boundary mismatches the germline segment, possibly from a read error. V usage is TRBV29-1 and J usage is TRBJ2-3; TRBD2 might be the D (6 bases). The germline V gene has CDR1 SQVTM and CDR2 ANQGSEA. This CDR3 contains 15 residues. The chain's CDR3 is CSVEVAGTSVDTRYF. Here the CDR3 DNA reads TGCAGCGTTGAGGTGGCGGGAACTTCGGTAGATACGCGGTATTTT.

This clonotype was counted many times. The rearrangement uses TRBV15 and TRBJ2-2, with no clear D. The CDR3 spans 16 residues. Trimming shortened V by 3 bases and J by 4 bases, and 15 bases separated the two germline ends. Germline loops: CDR1 LNHNV, CDR2 YYDKDF (reference sequence). This CDR3 reads CATSRRHQSGTGELFF. The CDR3 nucleotides read TGTGCCACCAGCAGGCGACATCAATCCGGCACCGGGGAGCTGTTTTTT. The full variable domain, in which reference TRBV15 and TRBJ2-2 provide the parts outside the CDR3, is DAMVIQNPRYQVTQFGKPVTLSCSQTLNHNVMYWYQQKSSQAPKLLFHYYDKDFNNEADTPDNFQSRRPNTSFCFLDIRSPGLGDTAMYLCATSRRHQSGTGELFFGEGSRLTVL.

This clonotype was observed at least ten times. V gene TRBV27 combines with J gene TRBJ2-5; 9 nucleotides align to TRBD1. The CDR3 has 15 residues. The ends lost 1 base at V and 5 bases at J; junction bases unmatched: 5. Germline-derived CDR1 and CDR2 are MNHEY and SMNVEV (reference sequence). The CDR3 region is CASSLFPTGGETQYF. CDR3 DNA: TGTGCCAGCAGTTTATTCCCGACAGGGGGGGAGACCCAGTACTTC.

This clonotype was seen only a few times. The chain has TRBV9 and TRBJ1-6, with D possibly TRBD1 on 5 matching bases. The V end was cut by 4 bases, the J end by 12 bases, with 17 bases between. Germline V CDR1 and CDR2: SGDLS, YYNGEE. The CDR3 consists of 14 residues. The CDR3 loop reads CASSLETDQRPLHF. In DNA, the CDR3 is TGTGCCAGCAGCTTGGAGACAGATCAACGACCCCTCCACTTT. Full variable domain (remainder filled in from reference TRBV9 and TRBJ1-6): DSGVTQTPKHLITATGQRVTLRCSPRSGDLSVYWYQQSLDQGLQFLIQYYNGEERAKGNILERFSAQQFPDLHSELNLSSLELGDSALYFCASSLETDQRPLHFGNGTRLTVT.

J is TRBJ2-7 and V is TRBV25-1, with TRBD1 matching over 9 bases. The trim removed 4 bases at V and 5 bases at J, leaving 12 bases unmatched. The CDR3 extends over 16 amino acids. In germline, CDR1 is MGHDK, CDR2 SYGVNS. The CDR3 sequence: CASSVRRDREHDEQYF. The CDR3 bases are TGTGCCAGCAGTGTACGCCGGGACAGGGAACATGACGAGCAGTACTTC.

V usage is TRBV11-1 and J usage is TRBJ2-2; TRBD2 matches at 8 bases. Per germline, CDR1 SGHAT and CDR2 FQDESV (reference sequence). Trimming took 4 bases from V and 16 from J; bases not matched to a gene: 14. The CDR3 totals 14 residues. CDR3 nucleotides: TGTGCCAGCAGCTCCCCGGGGCGCCGGGAGGGATGGTTTTTT. It encodes CASSSPGRREGWFF.

Many counts were recorded for this clonotype. The rearrangement links TRBV9 to TRBJ2-5; 7 bases line up with TRBD1. Trimming removed 1 base from V and 3 bases from J; junction bases left unmatched: 3. This CDR3 is built from 14 residues. Germline V lookup: CDR1 SGDLS, CDR2 YYNGEE. The CDR3 nucleotides are TGTGCCAGCAGCGTAACCGGGACAGAAGAGACCCAGTACTTC. It is translated as CASSVTGTEETQYF.

The V and J genes are TRBV5-1 and TRBJ2-5; 12 nucleotides agree with TRBD1. With 0 bases clipped from V and 5 bases from J, the junction kept 5 bases outside the gene matches. In germline, CDR1 is SGHRS, CDR2 YFSETQ. The CDR3 is made up of 16 amino acids. The CDR3 bases are TGCGCCAGCAGCTTGGGGGACAGGGGGCGCGGGGAGACCCAGTACTTC. As protein: CASSLGDRGRGETQYF.

This clonotype has a handful of counts. The chain uses TRBV7-3 and TRBJ2-5; 11 nucleotides agree with TRBD1. The CDR3 runs to 16 residues. J lost 2 bases, V lost 5 bases, and 7 bases had no gene match. Germline V gene lookup returns CDR1 SGHTA and CDR2 FQGTGA. The CDR3 is CASSLGTGGGQETQYF. In DNA form, the CDR3 reads TGTGCCAGCAGCCTTGGGACAGGGGGTGGGCAAGAGACCCAGTACTTC.

This sequence joins TRBV10-2 and TRBJ2-2, with 7 bases aligning to TRBD1. The CDR3 length is 14 residues. V shed 6 bases and J 6 bases; nucleotides not matched to a gene: 7. Germline CDR1 reads WSHSY; CDR2 reads SAAADI. CDR3 DNA: TGCGCCAGCAGCGCCACAGGGGACGCCGGGGAGCTGTTTTTT. Translated: CASSATGDAGELFF.

This clonotype was counted ten times or more. The rearrangement joins TRBV6-1 to TRBJ1-2; perhaps TRBD1 as D (5 bases). CDR3 size: 15 residues. CDR1 is MNHNS and CDR2 is SASEGT in the germline V gene. The germline V and J ends were trimmed by 2 bases and 4 bases, with 14 bases remaining between them. The CDR3 protein is CASSERGSGGYGYTF. The CDR3 bases are TGTGCCAGCAGTGAAAGGGGATCGGGGGGCTATGGCTACACCTTC.

The chain combines TRBV9 with TRBJ1-1, with D unresolved. Germline loops: CDR1 SGDLS, CDR2 YYNGEE. Trimming left V 0 bases short and J 0 bases short, with 9 bases between. CDR3 length: 15 residues. CDR3 DNA: TGTGCCAGCAGCGTAGCGGGCGGTATGAACACTGAAGCTTTCTTT. This gives the protein CASSVAGGMNTEAFF.

In this sample, this clonotype turned up a few times. The chain uses TRBV6-5 and TRBJ1-2; D is possibly TRBD1 (6 bases). This CDR3 comprises 16 residues. CDR1 is MNHEY, CDR2 SVGAGI, per germline. V was pared by 4 bases and J by 1 base, with 16 bases between. The CDR3 sequence: CASSLTQGGLNYGYTF. CDR3 in DNA: TGTGCCAGCAGTTTGACGCAAGGGGGGCTTAACTATGGCTACACCTTC.

This chain joins TRBV10-2 and TRBJ2-4; the match to TRBD2 covers 12 bases. Germline assignment: CDR1 WSHSY and CDR2 SAAADI. There are 16 residues in the CDR3. V trimming: 10 bases; J trimming: 3 bases; junction bases outside the gene matches: 10. The CDR3 coding sequence is TGCGCCACCAATCTAGCGGGAGGGTCGGTCAAAAACATTCAGTACTTC. It encodes CATNLAGGSVKNIQYF.

The chain links TRBV6-2 or TRBV6-3 to TRBJ2-3; a weak D match, TRBD2 (6 bases). Germline assignment: CDR1 MNHEY and CDR2 SVGEGT. The CDR3 length is 14 residues. V lost 7 bases to trimming and J lost 2 bases, with 13 bases between them. The CDR3 here is CASTWDSYTDTQYF. The CDR3 bases are TGTGCCAGCACCTGGGACTCCTACACAGATACGCAGTATTTT.

This clonotype was found a few times. This chain connects TRBV28 to TRBJ2-3; 15 nucleotides line up with TRBD2. V was clipped by 10 bases and J by 6 bases; unmatched bases: 5. The CDR3 length is 14 residues. Germline CDR1 MDHEN, CDR2 SYDVKM. CDR3 coding DNA: TGTGCCACATCCGGGACTAGCGGGAGGGATACGCAGTATTTT. This encodes CATSGTSGRDTQYF.

In its sample, this clonotype was seen many times. This chain joins TRBV6-1 and TRBJ2-2; possible D gene TRBD2, 6 bases. The CDR3 is 16 residues long. Germline CDR1 is MNHNS and CDR2 is SASEGT. Trimming left V 1 base short and J 6 bases short, with 15 bases between. In DNA form, the CDR3 reads TGTGCCAGCAGTGAAGGGGCTAGCGTTGTTCCCGGGGAGCTGTTTTTT. It is translated as CASSEGASVVPGELFF.

This clonotype was detected ten times or more. The chain is built from TRBV24-1 and TRBJ2-2, with unresolved D. Trimming removed 3 bases at V and 5 bases at J, with 12 bases between. The CDR3 covers 15 residues. CDR1 KGHDR and CDR2 SFDVKD come from the germline V gene. The CDR3 sequence is CATSDPRTPTGELFF. CDR3 DNA sequence: TGTGCCACCAGTGATCCCCGGACCCCGACCGGGGAGCTGTTTTTT.

This clonotype was seen at least ten times. The V gene is TRBV24-1, the J gene TRBJ2-7; 7 nucleotides match TRBD2. Trimming took 4 bases from V and 1 from J; bases not matched to a gene: 3. Germline V gene lookup returns CDR1 KGHDR and CDR2 SFDVKD. This CDR3 contains 14 residues. The CDR3 DNA reads as TGTGCCACCAGTGACGGCGGGGGTTCCTACGAGCAGTACTTC. It translates to CATSDGGGSYEQYF.

CDR3 bases: TGCAGTGCTAGAGATCTCCCGACTAGACCCTACGAGCAGTACTTC. As protein: CSARDLPTRPYEQYF. The gene calls are TRBV20-1 and TRBJ2-7; maybe TRBD2 (6 bases). The CDR3 covers 15 residues. V was clipped by 0 bases and J by 2 bases, with 14 bases between them. Germline CDR1 is DFQATT and CDR2 is SNEGSKA (reference sequence).

The gene calls are TRBV10-2 and TRBJ1-3, with D perhaps matching TRBD1 (6 bases). Germline CDR1 is WSHSY and CDR2 is SAAADI. The V end was cut by 11 bases, the J end by 0 bases, with 11 bases between. This CDR3 has 13 residues. CDR3 DNA: TGCGCCGTCCGGGACAACTCTGGAAACACCATATATTTT. Protein: CAVRDNSGNTIYF.

The chain has TRBV6-1 and TRBJ1-5; a possible D gene is TRBD1 (6 bases). V lost 2 bases, J lost 1 base, and 18 bases lay in between. Germline V gene data show CDR1 as MNHNS and CDR2 as SASEGT. The CDR3 has 18 residues. This CDR3 is CASSEQGWGYASNQPQHF. CDR3 DNA sequence: TGTGCCAGCAGTGAACAGGGGTGGGGTTACGCGAGCAATCAGCCCCAGCATTTT.

This clonotype was observed a handful of times. The chain has TRBV20-1 and TRBJ2-7; either TRBD1 or TRBD2 may fit D (5 bases each). V lost 5 bases to trimming and J lost 2 bases, with 16 bases between them. This CDR3 has 14 amino acids. Germline V CDR1 and CDR2: DFQATT, SNEGSKA (reference sequence). The CDR3 sequence: CSAPTGPRTYEQYF. CDR3 sequence (DNA): TGCAGTGCTCCTACGGGACCCCGCACCTACGAGCAGTACTTC.